The rows below give T cell receptor beta chains drawn from one sample of a study of blood T cell repertoires in COVID-19. Profiling relied on immunoSEQ multiplex PCR, and the TCRdb table lists in-frame clones only, not all of them. The repertoire consists of fewer than 250,000 clones, with around 86% occurring once and the leading ten covering 2% to 2.5%. The specimen sequenced was PBMCs or T cells enriched from blood (not recorded which). Receptor source: a woman between 45 and 60 years old who had recovered from COVID-19. Both conserved end residues are part of each CDR3. The D gene is left open where the match is weak. Clone size is stated in some rows and not others, as once, few, many or a class when expanded.

V	D	J	size	CDR3	DNA
TRBV5-6	TRBD1	TRBJ1-2	few	CASSLTGQGRGGYTF	TGTGCCAGCAGCTTGACAGGACAGGGTAGAGGCGGCTACACCTTC
TRBV9	TRBD1	TRBJ1-6	few	CATQPLGTENSPLHF	TGTGCCACTCAGCCCCTCGGGACAGAAAATTCACCCCTCCACTTT
TRBV6-5	-	TRBJ2-1	-	CASAAGDNNEQFF	TGTGCCAGCGCGGCAGGGGACAACAATGAGCAGTTCTTC
TRBV24-1	TRBD1	TRBJ2-2	-	CATSDRGQGAGELFF	TGTGCCACCAGTGACCGGGGACAGGGGGCCGGGGAGCTGTTTTTT
TRBV7-8	-	TRBJ1-1	-	CASSLPRSPHPTTEAFF	TGTGCCAGCAGCTTACCCCGCTCCCCCCATCCTACCACTGAAGCTTTCTTT
TRBV24-1	TRBD2	TRBJ2-1	-	CATSALTSGILNEQFF	TGTGCCACCAGCGCCCTGACTAGCGGGATACTCAATGAGCAGTTCTTC
TRBV4-1	-	TRBJ2-1	-	CASSQVLVNFYNEQFF	TGCGCCAGCAGCCAAGTCCTAGTAAATTTCTACAATGAGCAGTTCTTC
TRBV4-2	-	TRBJ2-2	-	CASSQGGQGGHGELFF	TGTGCCAGCAGCCAAGGGGGCCAGGGCGGTCACGGGGAGCTGTTTTTT
TRBV2	-	TRBJ1-2	-	CASSERGINYGYTF	TGTGCCAGCAGCGAGCGGGGCATTAACTATGGCTACACCTTC
TRBV13	TRBD1	TRBJ2-3	-	CASSLGGQGTDTQYF	TGTGCCAGCAGCTTGGGCGGACAGGGCACAGATACGCAGTATTTT
TRBV29-1	TRBD1	TRBJ1-2	-	CSVEGGQGHYGYTF	TGCAGCGTTGAAGGGGGACAGGGTCACTATGGCTACACCTTC
TRBV7-9	-	TRBJ2-3	-	CASSPAAYSTDTQYF	TGTGCCAGCAGCCCCGCAGCGTATAGCACAGATACGCAGTATTTT
TRBV7-9	-	TRBJ2-7	-	CASSLTGRSYEQYF	TGTGCCAGCAGCTTAACAGGGCGCTCCTACGAGCAGTACTTC
TRBV7-2	TRBD1	TRBJ1-5	-	CASNPTGAPSNQPQHF	TGTGCCAGCAACCCCACAGGGGCCCCTAGCAATCAGCCCCAGCATTTT
TRBV6-5	-	TRBJ2-1	-	CASSWFPVIGDNEQFF	TGTGCCAGCAGTTGGTTTCCCGTGATAGGAGACAATGAGCAGTTCTTC
TRBV5-1	-	TRBJ2-7	few	CASSQEYPLYEQYF	TGCGCCAGCAGCCAGGAATACCCTCTCTACGAGCAGTACTTC
TRBV7-9	-	TRBJ2-2	-	CASSSIYTRGTGELFF	TGTGCCAGCAGCTCCATATACACCCGAGGCACCGGGGAGCTGTTTTTT
TRBV25-1	-	TRBJ2-7	-	CASSESGAYEQYF	TGTGCCAGCAGTGAATCGGGGGCCTACGAGCAGTACTTC
TRBV4-2	-	TRBJ1-2	-	CASSQGGGRTTYGYTF	TGTGCCAGCAGCCAAGGGGGAGGGAGGACAACGTATGGCTACACCTTC
TRBV2	-	TRBJ1-1	-	CASSSRQEVNTEAFF	TGTGCCAGCAGTAGTCGACAGGAGGTTAACACTGAAGCTTTCTTT
TRBV19	-	TRBJ2-1	-	CASTLGPSYNEQFF	TGTGCCAGCACCCTAGGTCCCTCCTACAATGAGCAGTTCTTC
TRBV7-6	-	TRBJ1-1	-	CASTPNLGTEAFF	TGTGCCAGCACCCCGAACCTCGGCACTGAAGCTTTCTTT
TRBV7-3	TRBD2	TRBJ2-1	-	CASSPAGLADNEQFF	TGTGCCAGCAGCCCGGCGGGACTAGCGGACAATGAGCAGTTCTTC
TRBV27	TRBD1	TRBJ2-1	-	CASSSRQGSSYNEQFF	TGTGCCAGCAGCTCCCGACAGGGGAGCTCCTACAATGAGCAGTTCTTC
TRBV5-6	TRBD1	TRBJ1-4	few	CASRRQGANEKLFF	TGTGCCAGCAGACGACAGGGGGCAAATGAAAAACTGTTTTTT